Following are 7 T cell receptor beta chains from one sample sequenced in a study of CD8+CD57+ T cells in acquired aplastic anemia listed by TCRdb under 2018. The instrument was an Illumina HiSeq 2000. Genomic DNA served as template for TCR beta VDJ combination and CDR3 sequence profiling. TCRdb itself trimmed the public reads at Q25 with fastp, ran MiXCR and retained productive beta chains. Every entry covers one CDR3 protein and lists the most common genes and DNA from its rows. This sample lists hundreds of thousands of distinct CDR3 sequences; just under 70% were detected once. The ten largest clones capture 4% of the sample. The source material was sorted CD4+, CD8+, or CD8+CD57+ T cells (not recorded which) from PBMCs. The receptors here all came from a human donor in good health, serving as a control.

J is TRBJ1-6 and V is TRBV9; D is possibly TRBD1 (6 bases). CDR3 size: 17 residues. Per germline, CDR1 SGDLS and CDR2 YYNGEE. Trimming left V 2 bases short and J 8 bases short, with 20 bases between. The CDR3 reads CASSVNVRGQRDSPLHF. The CDR3 bases are TGTGCCAGCAGCGTCAATGTGCGGGGGCAACGGGATTCACCCCTCCACTTT.

The chain employs TRBV2 and TRBJ2-7; 14 nucleotides agree with TRBD2. V lost 3 bases and J lost 3; bases outside the gene matches: 7. Germline CDR1 SNHLY, CDR2 FYNNEI. The length of the CDR3 is 17 residues. CDR3 nucleotide sequence: TGTGCCAGCAGTGAGGGACTAGCGGGAGCCGGCTTCTACGAGCAGTACTTC. This encodes CASSEGLAGAGFYEQYF.

This clonotype was detected only once. The chain recombines TRBV14 with TRBJ2-3; TRBD2 might be the D (6 bases). V lost 4 bases and J lost 5, with 13 bases in between. Germline CDR1 reads SGHDN; CDR2 reads FVKESK. This CDR3 has 14 residues. CDR3 sequence reads: CASSPELGGDTQYF. In DNA form, the CDR3 reads TGTGCCAGCAGCCCGGAGCTGGGGGGAGATACGCAGTATTTT. The variable domain in full, with the rest retrieved from reference TRBV14 and TRBJ2-3, is EAGVTQFPSHSVIEKGQTVTLRCDPISGHDNLYWYRRVMGKEIKFLLHFVKESKQDESGMPNNRFLAERTGGTYSTLKVQPAELEDSGVYFCASSPELGGDTQYFGPGTRLTVL.

A word on this clonotype: No conserved phenylalanine or tryptophan is present at the end of the CDR3, so a read error is the likely explanation. The limits of the CDR3 on the DNA are not certain, so only TCRdb's listed CDR3 is given. This chain connects TRBV2 to TRBJ2-7; TRBD1, the D gene given by the table, was not confirmed from the DNA. The CDR3 length equals 12 residues, ends included. The germline V gene encodes CDR1 SNHLY and CDR2 FYNNEI. The CDR3 protein is CASRTDRAEEYY.

The chain has TRBV15 and TRBJ1-6, with D unresolved. The V gene lost 10 bases and the J gene lost 17 bases, with 24 bases spanning the gap. The CDR3 has 13 residues. Germline CDR1 is LNHNV and CDR2 is YYDKDF (reference sequence). The CDR3 loop is CASRPRGEGRVHF. In DNA form, the CDR3 reads TGTGCCAGCAGACCCCGCGGGGAAGGGCGGGTCCACTTT.

V is TRBV7-2 and J is TRBJ1-5; D not resolved. The germline V gene has CDR1 SGHTA and CDR2 FQGNSA. CDR3 length: 16 amino acids. Deletions cut 2 bases from V and 2 bases from J, with 13 bases between. The CDR3 here is CASSLQPGLGNQPQHF. Written as DNA, the CDR3 is TGTGCCAGCAGCTTACAGCCGGGTCTGGGCAATCAGCCCCAGCATTTT.

Note on this clonotype: Sequence at one end of the junction differs from germline and may be a read error. This rearrangement joins TRBV10-3 to TRBJ2-5; D is unclear. The CDR3 is 13 residues long. Germline V gives CDR1 ENHRY, CDR2 SYGVKD. The CDR3 reads CDISLVVGEAQYF. For the CDR3, the DNA is TGTGACATCAGTCTAGTTGTAGGCGAGGCCCAGTACTTC.